This T cell receptor (beta chain) was found in a study of shared clonotypes between healthy human individuals. This CDR3 spans 14 amino acids. The V gene's germline CDR1 is SNHLY and CDR2 FYNNEI. V was shortened by 4 bases and J by 2 bases, with 6 bases between the two germline ends. Only in-frame clones appear in the TCRdb table, and some are missing; sequencing was by immunoSEQ multiplex PCR. The data hold 2 million to 2.5 million clones, with approximately 96% observed a single time. This TCR came from a man between 18 and 29 years old in good health. The chain employs TRBV2 and TRBJ2-6; D is unclear. What was sequenced was naive CD4+ T cells sorted from blood. The subset here: CD45RA+ positively selected. CDR3 DNA sequence: TGTGCCAGCAGTGCTGGAACTGGGGCCAACGTCCTGACTTTC. It specifies CASSAGTGANVLTF.